These T cell receptor beta chains were read from a single sample in a study of regulatory T cells in long-lasting Graves disease. TCRdb re-called the multiplex PCR reads through MiXCR, storing one row per CDR3 protein. The sample shows 400,000 to 450,000 distinct CDR3 sequences, around 22% of them seen only once. This specimen consisted of peripheral blood mononuclear cells (PBMCs), obtained when the disease was refractory, from a patient treated with antithyroid drugs. The receptors shown here come from a female donor with Graves disease. The CDR3 runs from the conserved cysteine through the conserved F or W. Each record gives: V gene, CDR3 length, CDR3 protein.

v_gene: TRBV5-6
len: 12
CDR3aa: CASSLRQLEAFF

v_gene: TRBV28
len: 14
CDR3aa: CASSTTGAAYGYTF

v_gene: TRBV13
len: 15
CDR3aa: CASSFHSPTNEKLFF

v_gene: TRBV15
len: 13
CDR3aa: CATSREQNTEAFF

v_gene: TRBV11-2
len: 15
CDR3aa: CASSPPGTGNTEAFF

v_gene: TRBV5-1
len: 18
CDR3aa: CASSLRASGRGQTDTQYF

v_gene: TRBV20-1
len: 13
CDR3aa: CSARDQAGNIQYF

v_gene: TRBV10-3
len: 13
CDR3aa: CANRGQENYGYTF

v_gene: TRBV7-9
len: 15
CDR3aa: CASSLKGALIYGYTF

v_gene: TRBV28
len: 17
CDR3aa: CASSPNLRGSGANVLTF

v_gene: TRBV7-2
len: 14
CDR3aa: CASSPGQFNTEAFF

v_gene: TRBV7-2
len: 14
CDR3aa: CASSFRQGNTEAFF

v_gene: TRBV28
len: 11
CDR3aa: CASVRQETQYF

v_gene: TRBV20-1
len: 16
CDR3aa: CSARDATYSSYNEQFF

v_gene: TRBV3-1
len: 16
CDR3aa: CASSRLFGLSNYEQYF

v_gene: TRBV2
len: 16
CDR3aa: CASRENGQIRNSPLHF

v_gene: TRBV28
len: 13
CDR3aa: CATRQGRDETQYF

v_gene: TRBV20-1
len: 14
CDR3aa: CSALHAGNSYEQYF

v_gene: TRBV27
len: 17
CDR3aa: CASSSDLTPSGANVLTF

v_gene: TRBV7-9
len: 15
CDR3aa: CASSTWTATNEKLFF

v_gene: TRBV2
len: 16
CDR3aa: CASSLGAGKGQNIQYF

v_gene: TRBV10-3
len: 13
CDR3aa: CAISEGGDEKLFF

v_gene: TRBV2
len: 14
CDR3aa: CASSESAGPYEQYF

v_gene: TRBV3-1
len: 16
CDR3aa: CASSQDLGGSRYEQYF

v_gene: TRBV19
len: 15
CDR3aa: CASSLSPGQGEGGNF

v_gene: TRBV28
len: 13
CDR3aa: CAGGETNDEKLFF

v_gene: TRBV6-1
len: 14
CDR3aa: CASRRQGQNTEAFF

v_gene: TRBV2
len: 16
CDR3aa: CASSESTASYNSPLHF

v_gene: TRBV5-1
len: 14
CDR3aa: CASQTEPAQETQYF

v_gene: TRBV19
len: 15
CDR3aa: CASSIRGRMPYEQYF

v_gene: TRBV6-1
len: 15
CDR3aa: CASSQDRESNQPQHF

v_gene: TRBV9
len: 15
CDR3aa: CASTQSGGADTEAFF

v_gene: TRBV12-3/TRBV12-4
len: 14
CDR3aa: CASSSSDSNTEAFF

v_gene: TRBV6-5
len: 15
CDR3aa: CASSYSGLAGYEQYF

v_gene: TRBV6-1
len: 15
CDR3aa: CASSDRAGGNSPLHF

v_gene: TRBV5-1
len: 18
CDR3aa: CASSLVGLAGVNTGELFF

v_gene: TRBV6-2/TRBV6-3
len: 14
CDR3aa: CASSAAEGYTEAFF

v_gene: TRBV7-8
len: 13
CDR3aa: CASSLGTTGKLFF

v_gene: TRBV20-1
len: 16
CDR3aa: CSARDEGETGYSPLHF

v_gene: TRBV20-1
len: 12
CDR3aa: CSANRDTPGYTF

v_gene: TRBV7-8
len: 17
CDR3aa: CASSPRLAGGPLETQYF

v_gene: TRBV6-5
len: 17
CDR3aa: CASSYSETGVSPYEQYF

v_gene: TRBV2
len: 13
CDR3aa: CASGQGGTNEQFF

v_gene: TRBV11-2
len: 15
CDR3aa: CASSLESGGTETQYF

v_gene: TRBV29-1
len: 11
CDR3aa: CSVARGYEQYF

v_gene: TRBV6-1
len: 16
CDR3aa: CASSQTGTNSGNTIYF

v_gene: TRBV15
len: 15
CDR3aa: CATSRDPSVADTQYF

v_gene: TRBV2
len: 14
CDR3aa: CASSEARTLYEQYF

v_gene: TRBV20-1
len: 17
CDR3aa: CSARDELAREPYYEQYF

v_gene: TRBV3-2
len: 15
CDR3aa: CASSQVPAGTYEQYF

v_gene: TRBV15
len: 15
CDR3aa: CATSPTRGENYGYTF

v_gene: TRBV19
len: 16
CDR3aa: CASTPQKGRSNEKLFF

v_gene: TRBV29-1
len: 12
CDR3aa: CSVQDSGNTIYF

v_gene: TRBV20-1
len: 12
CDR3aa: CSARQGNTEAFF

v_gene: TRBV15
len: 15
CDR3aa: CATSSSGANTGELFF

v_gene: TRBV2
len: 18
CDR3aa: CASSETPRLASHTDTQYF

v_gene: TRBV6-2/TRBV6-3
len: 18
CDR3aa: CASREPSHGGTWTGELFF

v_gene: TRBV28
len: 14
CDR3aa: CASSSGQGFYEQYF

v_gene: TRBV19
len: 16
CDR3aa: CASSPRLAEGVETQYF

v_gene: TRBV12-3/TRBV12-4
len: 13
CDR3aa: CASSPTAPGELFF